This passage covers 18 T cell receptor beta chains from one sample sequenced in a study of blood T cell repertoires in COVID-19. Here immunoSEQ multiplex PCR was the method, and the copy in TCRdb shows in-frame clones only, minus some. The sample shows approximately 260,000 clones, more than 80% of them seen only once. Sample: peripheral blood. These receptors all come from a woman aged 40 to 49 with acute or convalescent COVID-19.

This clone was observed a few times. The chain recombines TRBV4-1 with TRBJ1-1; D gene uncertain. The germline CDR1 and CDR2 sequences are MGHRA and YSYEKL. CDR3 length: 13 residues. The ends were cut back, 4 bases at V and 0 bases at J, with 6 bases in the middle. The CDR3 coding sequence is TGCGCCAGCAGCCCGGACTTGAACACTGAAGCTTTCTTT. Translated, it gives CASSPDLNTEAFF.

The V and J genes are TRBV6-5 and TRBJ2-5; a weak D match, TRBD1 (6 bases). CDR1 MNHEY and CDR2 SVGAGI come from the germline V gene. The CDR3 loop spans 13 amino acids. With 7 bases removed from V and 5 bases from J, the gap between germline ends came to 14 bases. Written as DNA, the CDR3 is TGTGCCAGCACGTGGACAGTCAGGGAGACCCAGTACTTC. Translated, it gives CASTWTVRETQYF.

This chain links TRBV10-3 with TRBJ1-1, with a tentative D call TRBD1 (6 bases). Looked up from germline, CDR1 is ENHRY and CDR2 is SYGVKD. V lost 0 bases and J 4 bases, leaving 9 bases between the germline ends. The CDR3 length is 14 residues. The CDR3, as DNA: TGTGCCATCAGTGAGTCAGGGGGAAGCACTGAAGCTTTCTTT. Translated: CAISESGGSTEAFF.

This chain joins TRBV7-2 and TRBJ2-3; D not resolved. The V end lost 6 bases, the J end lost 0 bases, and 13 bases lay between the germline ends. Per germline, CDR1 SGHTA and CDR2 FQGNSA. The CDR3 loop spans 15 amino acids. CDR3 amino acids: CASSYSLSSTDTQYF. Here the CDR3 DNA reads TGTGCCAGCAGTTATAGCTTGTCTAGCACAGATACGCAGTATTTT.

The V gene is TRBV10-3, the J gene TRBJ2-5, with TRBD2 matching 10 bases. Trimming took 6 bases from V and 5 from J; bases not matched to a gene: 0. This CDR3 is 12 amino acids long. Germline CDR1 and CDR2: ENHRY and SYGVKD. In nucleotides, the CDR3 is TGTGCCATCAGGACTAGCGGGGAGACCCAGTACTTC. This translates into CAIRTSGETQYF.

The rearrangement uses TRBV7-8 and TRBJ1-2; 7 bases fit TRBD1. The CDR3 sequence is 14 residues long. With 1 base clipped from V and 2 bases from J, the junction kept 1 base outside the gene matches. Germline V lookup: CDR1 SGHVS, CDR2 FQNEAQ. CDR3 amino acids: CASSLDRGNYGYTF. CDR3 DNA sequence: TGTGCCAGCAGCTTAGACAGGGGCAACTATGGCTACACCTTC.

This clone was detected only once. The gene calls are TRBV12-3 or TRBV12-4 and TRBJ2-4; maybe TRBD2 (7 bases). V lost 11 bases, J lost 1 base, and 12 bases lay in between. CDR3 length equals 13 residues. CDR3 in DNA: TGTGCCTGCGCGGGGGCTGCCAAAAACATTCAGTACTTC. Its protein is CACAGAAKNIQYF.

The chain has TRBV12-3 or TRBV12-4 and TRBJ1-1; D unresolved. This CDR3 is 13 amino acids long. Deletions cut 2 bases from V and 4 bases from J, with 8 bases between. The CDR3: CASSLSEVTEAFF. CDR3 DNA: TGTGCCAGCAGTTTATCTGAGGTCACTGAAGCTTTCTTT.

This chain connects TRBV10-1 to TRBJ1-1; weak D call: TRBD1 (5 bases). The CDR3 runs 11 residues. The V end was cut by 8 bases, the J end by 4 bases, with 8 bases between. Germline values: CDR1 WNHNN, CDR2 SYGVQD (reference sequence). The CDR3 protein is CASGQGTEAFF. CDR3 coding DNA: TGCGCCAGCGGACAAGGCACTGAAGCTTTCTTT.

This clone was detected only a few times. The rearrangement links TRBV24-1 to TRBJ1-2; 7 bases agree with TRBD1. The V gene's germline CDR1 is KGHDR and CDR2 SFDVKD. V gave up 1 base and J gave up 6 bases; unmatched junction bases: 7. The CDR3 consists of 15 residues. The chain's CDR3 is CATSDLTGAKDGYTF. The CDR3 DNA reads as TGTGCCACCAGTGATTTAACAGGGGCTAAGGATGGCTACACCTTC.

The CDR3 coding sequence is TGTGCCAGCAGTGCCGACAGGGGACCCAGTTCAGATACGCAGTATTTT. The encoded protein is CASSADRGPSSDTQYF. The V call is TRBV6-4, the J call TRBJ2-3; 8 nucleotides line up with TRBD1. This CDR3 has 16 amino acids. The germline V gene has CDR1 MRHNA and CDR2 SNTAGT. V lost 4 bases and J lost 4; bases outside the gene matches: 10.

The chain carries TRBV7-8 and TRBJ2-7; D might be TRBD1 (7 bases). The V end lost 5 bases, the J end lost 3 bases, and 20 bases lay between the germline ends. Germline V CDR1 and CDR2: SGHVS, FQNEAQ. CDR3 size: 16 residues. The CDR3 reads CASSLTGDRLYYEQYV. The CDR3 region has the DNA TGTGCCAGCAGCCTCACGGGGGACAGACTATACTACGAGCAGTACGTC.

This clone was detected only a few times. CDR3: CASSARWYTDTQYF. Here the CDR3 DNA reads TGTGCCAGCAGCGCCCGGTGGTACACAGATACGCAGTATTTT. The V and J genes are TRBV7-9 and TRBJ2-3; D is uncertain. Trimming stripped 5 bases from V and 2 bases from J, with 11 bases between. The length of the CDR3 is 14 residues. Germline V gene sequence: CDR1 SEHNR, CDR2 FQNEAQ (reference sequence).

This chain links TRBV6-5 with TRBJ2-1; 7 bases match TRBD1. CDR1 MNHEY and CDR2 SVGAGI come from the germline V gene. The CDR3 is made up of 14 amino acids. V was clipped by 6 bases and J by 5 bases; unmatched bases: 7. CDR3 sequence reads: CASSPWTGNNEQFF. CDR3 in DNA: TGTGCCAGCAGCCCCTGGACAGGTAACAATGAGCAGTTCTTC.

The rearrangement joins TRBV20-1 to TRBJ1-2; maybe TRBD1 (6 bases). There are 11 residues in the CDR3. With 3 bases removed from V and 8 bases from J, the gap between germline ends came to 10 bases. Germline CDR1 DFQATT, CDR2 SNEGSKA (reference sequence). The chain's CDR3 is CSASRGGGYTF. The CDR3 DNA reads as TGCAGTGCTAGCCGGGGGGGCGGCTACACCTTC.

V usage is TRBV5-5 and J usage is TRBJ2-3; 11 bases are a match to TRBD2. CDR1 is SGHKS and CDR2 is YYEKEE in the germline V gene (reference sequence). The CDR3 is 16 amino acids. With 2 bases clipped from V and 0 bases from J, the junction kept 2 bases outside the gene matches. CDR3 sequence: CASSFGTSGSTDTQYF. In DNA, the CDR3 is TGTGCCAGCAGCTTTGGGACTAGCGGAAGCACAGATACGCAGTATTTT.

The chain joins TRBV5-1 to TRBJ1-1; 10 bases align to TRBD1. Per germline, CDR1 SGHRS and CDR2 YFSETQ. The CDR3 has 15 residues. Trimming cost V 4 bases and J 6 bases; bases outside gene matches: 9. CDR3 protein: CASSPGQGGSAEAFF. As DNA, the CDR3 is TGCGCCAGCAGCCCTGGACAGGGGGGAAGCGCTGAAGCTTTCTTT.

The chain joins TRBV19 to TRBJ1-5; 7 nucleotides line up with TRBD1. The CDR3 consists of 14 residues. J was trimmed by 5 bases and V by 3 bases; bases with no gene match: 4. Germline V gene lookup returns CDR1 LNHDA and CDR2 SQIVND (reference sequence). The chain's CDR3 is CASSISGGHQPQHF. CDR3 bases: TGTGCCAGTAGTATCTCAGGGGGACATCAGCCCCAGCATTTT.